These 9 T cell receptor beta chains came from one sample sequenced in a study of cytomegalovirus exposure and HLA in healthy donors. Amplification used 60 Vbeta primers and 13 Jbeta primers. The table came from immunoSEQ multiplex PCR; TCRdb's copy has only in-frame clones and leaves some out. Of 120,000 to 150,000 clones listed, approximately 70% are singletons. Sequenced input: PBMCs. The source is a human donor in good health.

This rearrangement joins TRBV18 to TRBJ1-4; 8 nucleotides align to TRBD1. From germline, CDR1 is KGHSH and CDR2 LQKENI. V shed 4 bases, J shed 7 bases, and the junction held 5 bases outside the gene matches. The CDR3 contains 14 residues. This CDR3 is CASSQRTGREKLFF. DNA for the CDR3: TGTGCCAGCTCACAAAGGACAGGGCGTGAAAAACTGTTTTTT.

This clone was detected only once. The rearrangement uses TRBV5-1 and TRBJ2-7, with no clear D. V lost 5 bases and J lost 3, with 18 bases in between. This CDR3 spans 15 amino acids. Germline V lookup: CDR1 SGHRS, CDR2 YFSETQ. The CDR3 sequence: CASSIGGTPGYEQYF. The CDR3 nucleotides are TGCGCCAGCAGTATTGGCGGAACCCCGGGCTACGAGCAGTACTTC.

The V gene is TRBV4-2, the J gene TRBJ2-1; D is possibly TRBD1 (5 bases). The germline V and J ends were trimmed by 3 bases and 6 bases, with 9 bases remaining between them. Per germline, CDR1 LGHNA and CDR2 YNFKEQ. The CDR3 length is 13 residues. The CDR3 DNA reads as TGTGCCAGCAGCCAGGGTGACAGCAATGAGCAGTTCTTC. Its translation is CASSQGDSNEQFF.

The chain is built from TRBV9 and TRBJ2-1; 7 bases map to TRBD2. The CDR3 extends over 16 amino acids. CDR1 and CDR2 (germline): SGDLS, YYNGEE. V lost 4 bases and J lost 4; bases outside the gene matches: 11. CDR3 in amino acids: CASSSQRTSEYNEQFF. In DNA, the CDR3 is TGTGCCAGCAGCTCACAACGGACTAGTGAGTACAATGAGCAGTTCTTC.

The chain couples TRBV10-2 to TRBJ2-2; 8 positions agree with TRBD2. V was clipped by 8 bases and J by 1 base; unmatched bases: 3. Germline CDR1 and CDR2: WSHSY and SAAADI. The CDR3 covers 14 residues. CDR3 sequence reads: CASGTSGNTGELFF. The CDR3, as DNA: TGCGCCAGCGGAACTAGCGGGAACACCGGGGAGCTGTTTTTT.

The chain recombines TRBV11-2 with TRBJ1-2, with 7 bases that match TRBD1. The V segment lost 1 base and the J segment 8 bases; nucleotides outside the gene matches: 13. This CDR3 is built from 16 residues. The germline V gene has CDR1 SGHAT and CDR2 FQNNGV. This CDR3 is CASSLGRGGRGRGYTF. The CDR3 DNA reads as TGTGCCAGCAGCTTAGGTCGGGGGGGCAGGGGGAGAGGCTACACCTTC.

The gene calls are TRBV10-3 and TRBJ2-4; D remains ambiguous. CDR3 length: 15 residues. Trimming pared 1 base from V and 0 bases from J, leaving 7 bases between. Germline-derived CDR1 and CDR2 are ENHRY and SYGVKD. In nucleotides, the CDR3 is TGTGCCATCAGTGAGTTCATTGTAGCCAAAAACATTCAGTACTTC. It yields the protein CAISEFIVAKNIQYF.

The chain is built from TRBV5-6 and TRBJ2-3; 11 nucleotides agree with TRBD2. This CDR3 spans 16 amino acids. With V trimmed by 2 bases and J by 0 bases, 2 bases remained unmatched. Germline V gene sequence: CDR1 SGHDT, CDR2 YYEEEE. CDR3 DNA sequence: TGTGCCAGCAGCTTTCGGACTAGCGGGAGCACAGATACGCAGTATTTT. Its translation is CASSFRTSGSTDTQYF.

This clone was found once. The rearrangement links TRBV6-4 to TRBJ2-4; possible D gene TRBD2, 5 bases. Germline-derived CDR1 and CDR2 are MRHNA and SNTAGT. V was trimmed by 4 bases and J by 1 base, leaving 20 bases between them. The CDR3 sequence is 18 residues long. Here the CDR3 reads CASSGRRGWESAKNIQYF. The CDR3 DNA reads TGTGCCAGCAGTGGTCGTAGAGGGTGGGAATCGGCCAAAAACATTCAGTACTTC.